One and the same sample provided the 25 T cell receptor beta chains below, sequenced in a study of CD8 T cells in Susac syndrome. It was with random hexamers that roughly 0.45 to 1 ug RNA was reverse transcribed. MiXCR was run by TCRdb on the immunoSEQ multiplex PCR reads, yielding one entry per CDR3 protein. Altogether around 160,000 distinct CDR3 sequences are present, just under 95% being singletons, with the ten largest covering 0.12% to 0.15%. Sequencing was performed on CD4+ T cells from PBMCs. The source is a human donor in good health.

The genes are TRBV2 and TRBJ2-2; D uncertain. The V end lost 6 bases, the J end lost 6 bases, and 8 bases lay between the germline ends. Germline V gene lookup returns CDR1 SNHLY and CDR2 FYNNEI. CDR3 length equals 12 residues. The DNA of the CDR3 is TGTGCCAGCAGGCCCGTCCCCGGGGAGCTGTTTTTT. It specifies CASRPVPGELFF.

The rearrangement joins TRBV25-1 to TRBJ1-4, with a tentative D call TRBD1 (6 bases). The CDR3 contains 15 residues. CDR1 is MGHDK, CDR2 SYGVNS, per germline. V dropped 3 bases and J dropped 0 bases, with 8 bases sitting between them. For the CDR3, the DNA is TGTGCCAGCAGTGATTACAGGGCAACTAATGAAAAACTGTTTTTT. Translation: CASSDYRATNEKLFF.

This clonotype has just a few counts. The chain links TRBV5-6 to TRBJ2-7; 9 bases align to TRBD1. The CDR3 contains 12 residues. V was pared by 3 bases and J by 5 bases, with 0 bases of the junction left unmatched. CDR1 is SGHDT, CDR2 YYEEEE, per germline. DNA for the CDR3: TGTGCCAGCAGCTGGACAGGGGACGAGCAGTACTTC. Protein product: CASSWTGDEQYF. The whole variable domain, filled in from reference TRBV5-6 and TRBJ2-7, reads DAGVTQSPTHLIKTRGQQVTLRCSPKSGHDTVSWYQQALGQGPQFIFQYYEEEERQRGNFPDRFSGHQFPNYSSELNVNALLLGDSALYLCASSWTGDEQYFGPGTRLTVT.

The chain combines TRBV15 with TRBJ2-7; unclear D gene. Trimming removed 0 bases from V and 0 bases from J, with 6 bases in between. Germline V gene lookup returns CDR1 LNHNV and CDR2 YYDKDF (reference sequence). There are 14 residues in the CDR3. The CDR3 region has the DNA TGTGCCACCAGCAGAGACCCCAGCTCCTACGAGCAGTACTTC. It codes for CATSRDPSSYEQYF.

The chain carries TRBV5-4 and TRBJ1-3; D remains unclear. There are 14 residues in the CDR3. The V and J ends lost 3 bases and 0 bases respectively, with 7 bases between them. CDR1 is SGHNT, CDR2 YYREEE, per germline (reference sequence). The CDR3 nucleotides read TGTGCCAGCAGCTCCGGTTTCTCTGGAAACACCATATATTTT. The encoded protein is CASSSGFSGNTIYF.

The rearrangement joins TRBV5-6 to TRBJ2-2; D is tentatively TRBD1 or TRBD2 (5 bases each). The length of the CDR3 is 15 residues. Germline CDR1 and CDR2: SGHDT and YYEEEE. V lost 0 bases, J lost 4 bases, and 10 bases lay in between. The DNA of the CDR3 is TGTGCCAGCAGCTTGGGGGGCCGGGGCACCGGGGAGCTGTTTTTT. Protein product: CASSLGGRGTGELFF.

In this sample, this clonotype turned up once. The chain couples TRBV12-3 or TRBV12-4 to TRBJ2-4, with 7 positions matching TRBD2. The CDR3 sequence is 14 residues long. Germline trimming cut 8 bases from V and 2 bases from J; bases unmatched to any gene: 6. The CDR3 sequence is CASAFGGTKNIQYF. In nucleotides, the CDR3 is TGTGCCAGCGCTTTCGGGGGGACCAAAAACATTCAGTACTTC.

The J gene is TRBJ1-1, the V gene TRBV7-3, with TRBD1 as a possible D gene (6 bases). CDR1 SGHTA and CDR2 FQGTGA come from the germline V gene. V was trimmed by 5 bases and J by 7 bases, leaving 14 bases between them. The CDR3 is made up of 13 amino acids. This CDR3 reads CASSPVGGGEAFF. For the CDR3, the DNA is TGTGCCAGCAGCCCCGTTGGGGGCGGTGAAGCTTTCTTT.

CDR3 nucleotide sequence: TGCGCCAGCAGCTTGGGCTCCCCGGACAGGGACCATTCACCCCTCCACTTT. Translating gives CASSLGSPDRDHSPLHF. V gene TRBV5-1 combines with J gene TRBJ1-6; 8 bases agree with TRBD1. The CDR3 has 17 residues. CDR1 and CDR2 (germline): SGHRS, YFSETQ. Trimming cost V 0 bases and J 8 bases; bases outside gene matches: 10.

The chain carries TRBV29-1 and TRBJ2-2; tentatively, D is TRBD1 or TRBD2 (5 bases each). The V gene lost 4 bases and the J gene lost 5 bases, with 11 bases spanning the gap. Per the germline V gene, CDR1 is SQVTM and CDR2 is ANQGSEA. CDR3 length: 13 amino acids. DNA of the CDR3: TGCAGCGTTGCACCAGAGGGGACCGGGGAGCTGTTTTTT. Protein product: CSVAPEGTGELFF.

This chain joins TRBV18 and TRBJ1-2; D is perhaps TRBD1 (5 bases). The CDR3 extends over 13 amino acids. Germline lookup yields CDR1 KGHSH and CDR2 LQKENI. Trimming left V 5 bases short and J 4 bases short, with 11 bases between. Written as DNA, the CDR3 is TGTGCCAGCTCAGAAGGGGCCTCCTATGGCTACACCTTC. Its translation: CASSEGASYGYTF.

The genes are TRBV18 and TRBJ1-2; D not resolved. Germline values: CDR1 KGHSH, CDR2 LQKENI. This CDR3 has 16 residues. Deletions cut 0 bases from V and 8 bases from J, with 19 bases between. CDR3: CASSPPASASTAGYTF. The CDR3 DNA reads TGTGCCAGCTCACCACCGGCTTCCGCCAGTACGGCGGGCTACACCTTC.

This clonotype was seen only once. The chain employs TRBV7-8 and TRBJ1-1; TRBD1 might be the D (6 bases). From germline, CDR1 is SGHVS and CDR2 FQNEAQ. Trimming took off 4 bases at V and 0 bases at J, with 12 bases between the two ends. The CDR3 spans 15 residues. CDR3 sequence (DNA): TGTGCCAGCAGCTCCCGGGACACTTTGAACACTGAAGCTTTCTTT. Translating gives CASSSRDTLNTEAFF.

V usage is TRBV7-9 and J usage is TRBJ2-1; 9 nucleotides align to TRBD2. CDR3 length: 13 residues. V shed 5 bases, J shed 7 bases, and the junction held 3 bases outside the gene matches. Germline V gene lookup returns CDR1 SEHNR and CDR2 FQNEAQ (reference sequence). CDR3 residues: CASSKAGGNEQFF. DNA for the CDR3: TGTGCCAGCAGCAAAGCGGGGGGTAATGAGCAGTTCTTC.

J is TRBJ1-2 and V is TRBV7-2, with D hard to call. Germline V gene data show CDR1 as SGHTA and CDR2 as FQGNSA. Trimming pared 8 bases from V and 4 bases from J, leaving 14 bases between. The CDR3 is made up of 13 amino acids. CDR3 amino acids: CASALLGTYGYTF. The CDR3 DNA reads TGTGCCAGCGCCCTTTTGGGTACCTATGGCTACACCTTC.

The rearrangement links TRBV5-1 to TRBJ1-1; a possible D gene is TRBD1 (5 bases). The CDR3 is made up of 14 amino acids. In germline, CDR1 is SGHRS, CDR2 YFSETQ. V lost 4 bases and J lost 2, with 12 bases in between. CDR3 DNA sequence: TGCGCCAGCAGCGCGACAGTTGGTAACACTGAAGCTTTCTTT. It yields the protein CASSATVGNTEAFF.

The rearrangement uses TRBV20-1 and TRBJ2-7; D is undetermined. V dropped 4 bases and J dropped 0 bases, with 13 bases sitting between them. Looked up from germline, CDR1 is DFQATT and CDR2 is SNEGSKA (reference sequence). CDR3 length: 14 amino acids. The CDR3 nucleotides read TGCAGTGCTAAAACACAGCCGGGCTCCTACGAGCAGTACTTC. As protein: CSAKTQPGSYEQYF.

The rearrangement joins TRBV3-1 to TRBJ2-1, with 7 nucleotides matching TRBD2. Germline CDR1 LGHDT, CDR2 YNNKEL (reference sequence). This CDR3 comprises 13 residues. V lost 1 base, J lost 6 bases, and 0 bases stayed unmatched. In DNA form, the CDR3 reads TGTGCCAGCAGCCAAGGGGAGGGCAATGAGCAGTTCTTC. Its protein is CASSQGEGNEQFF.

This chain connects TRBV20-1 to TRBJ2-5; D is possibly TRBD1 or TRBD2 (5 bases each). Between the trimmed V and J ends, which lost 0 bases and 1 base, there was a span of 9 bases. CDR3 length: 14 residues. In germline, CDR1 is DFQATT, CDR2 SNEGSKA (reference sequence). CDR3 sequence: CSARDEGTQETQYF. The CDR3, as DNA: TGCAGTGCTAGAGACGAGGGGACCCAAGAGACCCAGTACTTC.

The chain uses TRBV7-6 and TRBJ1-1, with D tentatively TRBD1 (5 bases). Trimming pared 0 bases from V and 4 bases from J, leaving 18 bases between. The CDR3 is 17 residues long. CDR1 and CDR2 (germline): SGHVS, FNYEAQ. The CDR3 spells CASSLAFYEEGSTEAFF. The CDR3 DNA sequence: TGTGCCAGCAGCTTAGCTTTTTACGAGGAGGGGAGCACTGAAGCTTTCTTT.

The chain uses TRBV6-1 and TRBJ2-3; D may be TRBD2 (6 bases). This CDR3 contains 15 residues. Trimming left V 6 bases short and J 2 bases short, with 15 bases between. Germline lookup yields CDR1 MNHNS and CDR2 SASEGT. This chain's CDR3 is CASSPKRVSTDTQYF. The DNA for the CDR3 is TGTGCCAGCAGCCCCAAGCGGGTCTCCACAGATACGCAGTATTTT.

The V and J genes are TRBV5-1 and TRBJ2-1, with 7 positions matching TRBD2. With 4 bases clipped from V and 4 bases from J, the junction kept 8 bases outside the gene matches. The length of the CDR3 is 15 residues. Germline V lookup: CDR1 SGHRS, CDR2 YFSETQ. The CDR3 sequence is CASSTGLERYNEQFF. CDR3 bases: TGCGCCAGCAGCACCGGACTAGAGAGGTACAATGAGCAGTTCTTC.

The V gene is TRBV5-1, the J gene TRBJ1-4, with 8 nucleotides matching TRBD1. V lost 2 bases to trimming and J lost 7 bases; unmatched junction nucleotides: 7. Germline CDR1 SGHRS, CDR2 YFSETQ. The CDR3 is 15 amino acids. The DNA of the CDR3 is TGCGCCAGCAGCTTCCAGGGGGCGGAGGGTGAAAAACTGTTTTTT. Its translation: CASSFQGAEGEKLFF.

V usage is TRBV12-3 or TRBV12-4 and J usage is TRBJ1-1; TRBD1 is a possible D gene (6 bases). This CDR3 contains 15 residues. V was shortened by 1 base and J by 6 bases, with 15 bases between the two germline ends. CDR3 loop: CASSLVSGQGSEAFF. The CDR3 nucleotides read TGTGCCAGCAGTTTAGTATCAGGTCAGGGGTCTGAAGCTTTCTTT.

Here the CDR3 reads CASSDSRATDTQYF. In nucleotides, the CDR3 is TGTGCCAGCAGTGATAGCAGGGCAACAGATACGCAGTATTTT. J is TRBJ2-3 and V is TRBV2, with D possibly being TRBD1 (5 bases). This CDR3 is built from 14 residues. Germline CDR1 is SNHLY and CDR2 is FYNNEI. With 3 bases removed from V and 3 bases from J, the gap between germline ends came to 10 bases.